Following are 28 T cell receptor beta chains from one sample sequenced in a study of chemoradiotherapy in HPV16-positive cancers. TCRdb's copy holds only in-frame clones and misses some; the assay was immunoSEQ multiplex PCR. Seen here are roughly 8,000 clones, over 65% observed once, and the top ten hold around 20%. Sampling took place from a patient who underwent chemoradiotherapy. The origin of the receptors is a human donor with HPV-associated anogenital cancer.

The chain couples TRBV6-1 to TRBJ2-7, with D perhaps TRBD1 (6 bases). Germline CDR1 is MNHNS and CDR2 is SASEGT. The CDR3 length is 16 residues. V was cut by 0 bases and J by 4 bases, with 16 bases left in between. The CDR3 DNA sequence: TGTGCCAGCAGTGAAGCGAGGCAGGGGCCCAAGTACGAGCAGTACTTC. Encoded protein: CASSEARQGPKYEQYF.

This clone was detected only once. The CDR3 bases are TGTGCCAGCAGTCCTGACCTCTATGGCTACACCTTC. Its protein is CASSPDLYGYTF. V usage is TRBV6-6 and J usage is TRBJ1-2; D gene ambiguous. CDR1 is MNHNY, CDR2 SVGAGI, per germline (reference sequence). The V gene lost 5 bases and the J gene lost 4 bases, with 8 bases spanning the gap. The CDR3 has 12 amino acids.

The chain recombines TRBV27 with TRBJ2-2; D is uncertain. Deletions cut 7 bases from V and 4 bases from J, with 25 bases between. CDR1 and CDR2 from the germline V gene are MNHEY and SMNVEV (reference sequence). The CDR3 has 18 residues. CDR3 sequence: CASNSFPLPQATTGELFF. The CDR3 DNA reads TGTGCCAGCAATTCCTTTCCCCTGCCCCAGGCAACCACCGGGGAGCTGTTTTTT.

CDR3 region: CASRAGQGNSPLHF. Written as DNA, the CDR3 is TGCGCCAGCAGGGCTGGACAGGGCAATTCACCCCTCCACTTT. The J gene is TRBJ1-6, the V gene TRBV10-2; 8 bases match TRBD1. This CDR3 region has 14 residues. V was clipped by 6 bases and J by 7 bases; unmatched bases: 5. The V gene's germline CDR1 is WSHSY and CDR2 SAAADI.

This clone has more than one count but fewer than ten. V is TRBV5-5 and J is TRBJ2-5; D might be TRBD1 (5 bases). Germline lookup yields CDR1 SGHKS and CDR2 YYEKEE (reference sequence). Trimming took off 0 bases at V and 3 bases at J, with 6 bases between the two ends. The CDR3 has 13 residues. CDR3 protein: CASSLGREETQYF. The CDR3 nucleotides read TGTGCCAGCAGCTTGGGCAGGGAAGAGACCCAGTACTTC.

The V call is TRBV9, the J call TRBJ1-2; 11 bases fit TRBD1. Germline V lookup: CDR1 SGDLS, CDR2 YYNGEE. The CDR3 runs 16 residues. The V segment lost 3 bases and the J segment 3 bases; nucleotides outside the gene matches: 7. CDR3 loop: CASSAPRDRGDYGYTF. The CDR3 bases are TGTGCCAGCAGCGCCCCCCGGGACAGGGGGGACTATGGCTACACCTTC.

This clone was observed a handful of times. The chain is built from TRBV28 and TRBJ2-1; 13 bases align to TRBD2. J gave up 9 bases and V 5 bases, and 13 bases lay outside the gene matches. Germline V CDR1 and CDR2: MDHEN, SYDVKM. The CDR3 runs 17 residues. CDR3: CASSRLGTSGERGEQFF. CDR3 in DNA: TGTGCCAGCAGTCGCCTCGGGACTAGCGGGGAGAGAGGTGAGCAGTTCTTC.

This chain uses TRBV29-1 with TRBJ1-1; no reliable D call. This CDR3 is built from 12 residues. Germline lookup yields CDR1 SQVTM and CDR2 ANQGSEA. Trimming removed 4 bases from V and 1 base from J, with 7 bases in between. CDR3 in amino acids: CSVGQRNTEAFF. CDR3 nucleotide sequence: TGCAGCGTTGGTCAGCGGAACACTGAAGCTTTCTTT.

The chain is built from TRBV4-1 and TRBJ1-1, with a weak D call TRBD1 (5 bases). With 0 bases removed from V and 8 bases from J, the gap between germline ends came to 10 bases. The CDR3 sequence is 13 residues long. Per the germline V gene, CDR1 is MGHRA and CDR2 is YSYEKL. CDR3: CASSQDQGYEAFF. In DNA form, the CDR3 reads TGCGCCAGCAGCCAAGATCAGGGTTACGAAGCTTTCTTT.

The chain links TRBV7-3 to TRBJ2-7, with D possibly matching TRBD1 (6 bases). CDR3 length equals 14 residues. From germline, CDR1 is SGHTA and CDR2 FQGTGA. The V end was cut by 5 bases, the J end by 4 bases, with 15 bases between. CDR3 in DNA: TGTGCCAGCAGCGCACAGGGTGGGGGATACGAGCAGTACTTC. This gives the protein CASSAQGGGYEQYF.

The rearrangement links TRBV6-6 to TRBJ2-7, with 7 bases identical to TRBD2. The CDR3 covers 15 residues. Germline V gene lookup returns CDR1 MNHNY and CDR2 SVGAGI (reference sequence). The junction had 10 bases not matched to a gene; V was cut back by 6 bases and J by 2 bases. Written as DNA, the CDR3 is TGTGCCAGCAGAGCGGGAAACCCTTTAGCCTACGAGCAGTACTTC. It encodes CASRAGNPLAYEQYF.

The chain joins TRBV10-3 to TRBJ1-1; D is unclear. V was cut by 0 bases and J by 9 bases, with 8 bases left in between. CDR1 ENHRY and CDR2 SYGVKD come from the germline V gene. This CDR3 spans 12 amino acids. DNA of the CDR3: TGTGCCATCAGTGAGTCGCACAGCCAAGCTTTCTTT. This codes for CAISESHSQAFF.

The chain recombines TRBV2 with TRBJ2-6; D not certain. Between the trimmed V and J ends, which lost 7 bases and 0 bases, there was a span of 4 bases. Germline V CDR1 and CDR2: SNHLY, FYNNEI. This CDR3 spans 13 amino acids. CDR3 protein: CASTSSGANVLTF. CDR3 DNA: TGTGCCAGCACAAGCTCTGGGGCCAACGTCCTGACTTTC. The whole variable domain, remainder taken from reference TRBV2 and TRBJ2-6, is EPEVTQTPSHQVTQMGQEVILRCVPISNHLYFYWYRQILGQKVEFLVSFYNNEISEKSEIFDDQFSVERPDGSNFTLKIRSTKLEDSAMYFCASTSSGANVLTFGAGSRLTVL.

This clone was seen once. This chain links TRBV5-4 with TRBJ2-1, with TRBD2 identical over 12 bases. The germline gives CDR1 SGHNT, CDR2 YYREEE (reference sequence). This CDR3 comprises 16 residues. V lost 4 bases, J lost 4 bases, and 6 bases stayed unmatched. CDR3 in DNA: TGTGCCAGCAGCCGGTTGGGGACTAGCGGGTACAATGAGCAGTTCTTC. Protein product: CASSRLGTSGYNEQFF.

This chain's CDR3 is CASSFDSRTEAFF. The CDR3 coding sequence is TGTGCCAGCAGCTTTGACAGTAGGACTGAAGCTTTCTTT. This rearrangement joins TRBV7-2 to TRBJ1-1; D possibly corresponds to TRBD1 (5 bases). V lost 3 bases and J lost 5, with 10 bases in between. Germline lookup yields CDR1 SGHTA and CDR2 FQGNSA. The CDR3 has 13 amino acids.

The V and J genes are TRBV27 and TRBJ2-2; the D is unclear. V was shortened by 2 bases and J by 6 bases, with 10 bases between the two germline ends. CDR3 size: 14 residues. Looked up from germline, CDR1 is MNHEY and CDR2 is SMNVEV (reference sequence). In DNA form, the CDR3 reads TGTGCCAGCAGTTTAAAGACCGTGGCCGGGGAGCTGTTTTTT. Its translation: CASSLKTVAGELFF.

The chain combines TRBV5-4 with TRBJ2-1, with 9 nucleotides matching TRBD1. Unmatched junction bases numbered 7, after V lost 3 bases and J lost 6 bases. Per the germline V gene, CDR1 is SGHNT and CDR2 is YYREEE (reference sequence). This CDR3 spans 15 amino acids. The CDR3 region has the DNA TGTGCCAGCAGCTGGGACAGGGAACGTCCCAATGAGCAGTTCTTC. Translation gives CASSWDRERPNEQFF.

The chain links TRBV28 to TRBJ2-7; D might be TRBD2 (6 bases). This CDR3 comprises 15 residues. V lost 4 bases and J 3 bases, leaving 16 bases between the germline ends. CDR1 is MDHEN, CDR2 SYDVKM, per germline. CDR3 nucleotide sequence: TGTGCCAGCAGTTCCCCGGGCGGGGCCCTCTACGAGCAGTACTTC. It translates to CASSSPGGALYEQYF.

The V call is TRBV11-1, the J call TRBJ1-6; D remains unclear. The CDR3 extends over 15 amino acids. CDR1 SGHAT and CDR2 FQDESV come from the germline V gene (reference sequence). Trimming cost V 0 bases and J 9 bases, with 12 bases left between them. The CDR3 here is CASSLAEGGVSPLHF. CDR3 nucleotides: TGTGCCAGCAGCTTAGCTGAGGGTGGAGTTTCACCCCTCCACTTT.

This sequence joins TRBV29-1 and TRBJ2-7; D is unresolved. Trimming cost V 1 base and J 10 bases, with 11 bases left between them. Per germline, CDR1 SQVTM and CDR2 ANQGSEA. The CDR3 is 11 amino acids. The CDR3 loop reads CSVEGNRKQYF. Written as DNA, the CDR3 is TGCAGCGTTGAAGGGAACCGGAAACAGTACTTC.

This clone appeared once. The V call is TRBV2, the J call TRBJ1-2; D remains ambiguous. The CDR3 is made up of 13 amino acids. CDR1 and CDR2 from the germline V gene are SNHLY and FYNNEI. V was pared by 6 bases and J by 2 bases, with 10 bases between. CDR3 DNA sequence: TGTGCCAGCAGGCGAGACAACAACTATGGCTACACCTTC. Its translation: CASRRDNNYGYTF.

This chain links TRBV4-3 with TRBJ2-3; 7 bases are a match to TRBD1. Losses at the gene ends were 1 base for V and 10 bases for J; bases not matched to a gene: 5. CDR1 LGHNA and CDR2 YSLEER come from the germline V gene. The CDR3 covers 13 residues. The CDR3 DNA is TGCGCCAGCAGCCAAGTTAGGACAGGTCCGCAGTATTTT. The encoded protein is CASSQVRTGPQYF.

The chain employs TRBV2 and TRBJ1-6; D uncertain. The CDR3 sequence is 13 residues long. In germline, CDR1 is SNHLY, CDR2 FYNNEI. The V gene lost 1 base and the J gene lost 9 bases, with 7 bases spanning the gap. The CDR3 is CASSEEDGSPLHF. CDR3 DNA sequence: TGTGCCAGCAGTGAAGAGGATGGTTCACCCCTCCACTTT.

The chain carries TRBV29-1 and TRBJ2-1; the D is unclear. From germline, CDR1 is SQVTM and CDR2 ANQGSEA. The V and J ends lost 6 bases and 0 bases respectively, with 12 bases between them. This CDR3 has 14 amino acids. The CDR3 nucleotides are TGCAGCGTGACGGGCCTCAGCTCCTACAATGAGCAGTTCTTC. This gives the protein CSVTGLSSYNEQFF.

The genes are TRBV6-5 and TRBJ2-2; 7 bases fit TRBD2. This CDR3 is built from 16 residues. Trimming removed 4 bases from V and 5 bases from J; junction bases left unmatched: 10. Germline CDR1 MNHEY, CDR2 SVGAGI. CDR3 residues: CASSSRGSGGTGELFF. CDR3 nucleotides: TGTGCCAGCAGTTCCCGGGGGTCGGGGGGAACCGGGGAGCTGTTTTTT.

V gene TRBV6-1 combines with J gene TRBJ1-3, with D possibly TRBD1 on 5 matching bases. Trimming took 1 base from V and 1 from J, leaving 14 bases between them. The CDR3 is made up of 17 amino acids. Looked up from germline, CDR1 is MNHNS and CDR2 is SASEGT. In DNA, the CDR3 is TGTGCCAGCAGTGAAGTTCCCCAGGGTTTATCTGGAAACACCATATATTTT. Amino acids: CASSEVPQGLSGNTIYF.

This chain uses TRBV7-9 with TRBJ2-1; 7 bases agree with TRBD1. The CDR3 runs to 14 residues. Germline V lookup: CDR1 SEHNR, CDR2 FQNEAQ (reference sequence). J lost 4 bases, V lost 2 bases, and 2 bases had no gene match. CDR3 DNA: TGTGCCAGCAGCTTAACAGGGGCGTACAATGAGCAGTTCTTC. As protein: CASSLTGAYNEQFF.

The genes are TRBV30 and TRBJ1-2; possibly TRBD1 for D (5 bases). The CDR3 is 13 amino acids. The germline V gene has CDR1 GTSNPN and CDR2 SVGIG (reference sequence). V was cut by 7 bases and J by 3 bases, with 15 bases left in between. CDR3 sequence: CASAAGQDYGYTF. In nucleotides, the CDR3 is TGTGCCTCCGCGGCGGGGCAGGACTATGGCTACACCTTC.